Described below is a single T cell receptor (beta chain) sequence and its context. V gave up 7 bases and J gave up 8 bases; unmatched junction bases: 2. Germline loops: CDR1 MNHEY, CDR2 SMNVEV (reference sequence). The CDR3 has 11 amino acids. CD8+ and CD4+ T cells taken from blood had their TCR beta sequenced. The multiple sclerosis control group was made up of treatment-naive patients with stable or active relapsing-remitting disease. TEMRA cells were FACS-enriched, unlike CD8+ and CD4+ T cells, which were negatively isolated. The sample originates from a study of CD8 T cells in Susac syndrome. RNA amounts of about 0.5 to 1 ug underwent reverse transcription with random hexamers. Amplification of the TCR beta CDR3 was carried out by immunoSEQ multiplex PCR, which spanned a total of 54 Vbeta and 13 Jbeta segments. Each CDR3 protein gets one entry after TCRdb re-called the immunoSEQ multiplex PCR reads with MiXCR. Among a few hundred thousand distinct CDR3 sequences listed, about 85% were seen once.

This TCR was sampled from a human donor with multiple sclerosis. What was sequenced was CD8+ T cells from PBMCs. The gene calls are TRBV27 and TRBJ2-3; TRBD1 matches 8 bases. CDR3 sequence: CASIQGGTQYF. CDR3 sequence (DNA): TGTGCCAGCATACAGGGGGGTACGCAGTATTTT.